These 22 T cell receptor beta chains were sequenced from one sample in a study of T cell responses to AZD1222 COVID-19 vaccine. TCRdb's table, derived via immunoSEQ multiplex PCR, lists solely in-frame clones and lacks some. The data contain about 110,000 clones, 75% to 90% of them singletons. This specimen was peripheral blood, taken on day 0 of AZD1222 vaccination. The receptors were gathered from an adult in good health.

The chain combines TRBV6-2 or TRBV6-3 with TRBJ1-5; a possible D gene is TRBD1 (6 bases). The CDR3 is 17 amino acids. V dropped 2 bases and J dropped 2 bases, with 16 bases sitting between them. Germline V gene sequence: CDR1 MNHEY, CDR2 SVGEGT. The CDR3 here is CASSYGRGKNRNQPQHF. CDR3 DNA sequence: TGTGCCAGCAGTTACGGCAGGGGTAAAAATCGCAATCAGCCCCAGCATTTT.

V gene TRBV6-1 combines with J gene TRBJ1-3; TRBD1 aligns across 9 bases. Germline V gives CDR1 MNHNS, CDR2 SASEGT. The CDR3 is 15 amino acids. V was pared by 3 bases and J by 2 bases, with 2 bases of the junction left unmatched. CDR3 sequence reads: CASSEGTGTGNTIYF. The CDR3 nucleotides are TGTGCCAGCAGTGAGGGGACAGGGACTGGAAACACCATATATTTT.

The V call is TRBV7-2, the J call TRBJ1-3; TRBD1 matches at 7 bases. Germline loops: CDR1 SGHTA, CDR2 FQGNSA. The J segment lost 7 bases and the V segment lost 2 bases, leaving 11 bases of the junction unmatched. This CDR3 spans 16 amino acids. This CDR3 reads CASSLSGRGVWNTIYF. CDR3 in DNA: TGTGCCAGCAGCTTATCAGGCAGGGGGGTCTGGAACACCATATATTTT.

This clone was counted a single time. This chain links TRBV18 with TRBJ1-1, with 9 bases aligning to TRBD1. The V segment lost 3 bases and the J segment 2 bases; nucleotides outside the gene matches: 4. Germline V gene lookup returns CDR1 KGHSH and CDR2 LQKENI. The CDR3 contains 15 residues. The CDR3, as DNA: TGTGCCAGCTCACCCACAGGGGGCCCCAACACTGAAGCTTTCTTT. Protein product: CASSPTGGPNTEAFF.

The chain employs TRBV7-9 and TRBJ1-2, with 9 bases identical to TRBD1. Germline-derived CDR1 and CDR2 are SEHNR and FQNEAQ (reference sequence). This CDR3 is built from 14 residues. V lost 3 bases to trimming and J lost 5 bases; unmatched junction nucleotides: 4. In nucleotides, the CDR3 is TGTGCCAGCAGCTTTGGGACAGGGCGGTATGGCTACACCTTC. This translates into CASSFGTGRYGYTF.

The chain carries TRBV6-5 and TRBJ1-2; 9 bases are a match to TRBD1. The germline CDR1 and CDR2 sequences are MNHEY and SVGAGI. This CDR3 has 13 residues. With 8 bases clipped from V and 1 base from J, the junction kept 2 bases outside the gene matches. For the CDR3, the DNA is TGTGCCAGCCGGGACAGGGATAACTATGGCTACACCTTC. Its translation is CASRDRDNYGYTF.

The chain is built from TRBV7-2 and TRBJ1-2; D might be TRBD1 (5 bases). With 5 bases removed from V and 7 bases from J, the gap between germline ends came to 20 bases. The V gene's germline CDR1 is SGHTA and CDR2 FQGNSA. CDR3 length: 15 residues. The CDR3 reads CASSASGTTVSGYTF. The CDR3, as DNA: TGTGCCAGCAGCGCCTCCGGGACGACGGTGAGTGGCTACACCTTC.

The chain recombines TRBV20-1 with TRBJ2-3; 9 nucleotides match TRBD2. The CDR3 length is 16 residues. Germline V gives CDR1 DFQATT, CDR2 SNEGSKA (reference sequence). V was clipped by 3 bases and J by 0 bases; unmatched bases: 7. CDR3 sequence reads: CSASFLAGSSTDTQYF. CDR3 sequence (DNA): TGCAGTGCTAGTTTCCTAGCGGGGTCTAGCACAGATACGCAGTATTTT.

DNA for the CDR3: TGTGCCCTCTCGGGGGTCAGCACAGATACGCAGTATTTT. Translation gives CALSGVSTDTQYF. This rearrangement joins TRBV30 to TRBJ2-3; possible D gene TRBD2, 6 bases. The V end lost 8 bases, the J end lost 0 bases, and 12 bases lay between the germline ends. CDR1 GTSNPN and CDR2 SVGIG come from the germline V gene (reference sequence). The CDR3 is made up of 13 amino acids.

The J gene is TRBJ1-1, the V gene TRBV30, with a tentative D call TRBD1 (5 bases). V lost 3 bases to trimming and J lost 6 bases, with 11 bases between them. The CDR3 contains 12 residues. Germline CDR1 and CDR2: GTSNPN and SVGIG (reference sequence). CDR3 DNA: TGTGCCTGGAGAGGGAGGGGAGCTGAAGCTTTCTTT. Residues: CAWRGRGAEAFF.

The rearrangement links TRBV29-1 to TRBJ1-2; TRBD1 might be the D (5 bases). The germline CDR1 and CDR2 sequences are SQVTM and ANQGSEA. V dropped 7 bases and J dropped 2 bases, with 11 bases sitting between them. This CDR3 has 12 amino acids. CDR3 protein: CSAGHPNYGYTF. CDR3 nucleotides: TGCAGCGCCGGACACCCCAACTATGGCTACACCTTC.

J is TRBJ1-3 and V is TRBV7-2; D ambiguous. Trimming removed 5 bases at V and 4 bases at J, with 9 bases between. Germline values: CDR1 SGHTA, CDR2 FQGNSA. The CDR3 consists of 13 residues. CDR3 protein: CASSLKVGNTIYF. As DNA, the CDR3 is TGTGCCAGCAGCCTCAAAGTGGGAAACACCATATATTTT.

The chain uses TRBV5-4 and TRBJ2-7; the D is unclear. The CDR3 extends over 15 amino acids. In germline, CDR1 is SGHNT, CDR2 YYREEE (reference sequence). V was cut by 4 bases and J by 5 bases, with 19 bases left in between. The CDR3 here is CASSRATYPLDEQYF. CDR3 nucleotides: TGTGCCAGCAGCCGAGCCACTTACCCCTTGGACGAGCAGTACTTC. The full variable domain, with the rest looked up from reference TRBV5-4 and TRBJ2-7, is ETGVTQSPTHLIKTRGQQVTLRCSSQSGHNTVSWYQQALGQGPQFIFQYYREEENGRGNFPPRFSGLQFPNYSSELNVNALELDDSALYLCASSRATYPLDEQYFGPGTRLTVT.

This clone was counted ten times or more. The rearrangement joins TRBV18 to TRBJ2-2, with TRBD2 identical over 7 bases. CDR3 size: 15 residues. The V segment lost 1 base and the J segment 7 bases; nucleotides outside the gene matches: 6. Germline CDR1 is KGHSH and CDR2 is LQKENI. The CDR3 region has the DNA TGTGCCAGCTCACCACTGAAACTAGCGAGCGGGGAGCTGTTTTTT. This gives the protein CASSPLKLASGELFF.

This clone was counted only a few times. DNA of the CDR3: TGTGCTAGTGGACCGGGCCCCAACACCGGGGAGCTGTTTTTT. Translating gives CASGPGPNTGELFF. The chain combines TRBV12-5 with TRBJ2-2; D unclear. Per germline, CDR1 LGHNT and CDR2 FRNRAP. The V end was cut by 6 bases, the J end by 2 bases, with 10 bases between. This CDR3 has 14 amino acids.

This clone appeared a few times. The J gene is TRBJ1-2, the V gene TRBV29-1; D perhaps matches TRBD1 (5 bases). The germline CDR1 and CDR2 sequences are SQVTM and ANQGSEA. The CDR3 sequence is 13 residues long. V dropped 6 bases and J dropped 4 bases, with 15 bases sitting between them. DNA for the CDR3: TGCAGCGTGAGTGGTGGGGCTCTCTATGGCTACACCTTC. This codes for CSVSGGALYGYTF.

The CDR3 spells CASSQVGGGRAFYGYTF. The CDR3 region has the DNA TGCGCCAGCAGCCAAGTAGGGGGCGGCAGGGCCTTTTACGGCTACACCTTC. The gene calls are TRBV4-3 and TRBJ1-2, with TRBD1 matching over 7 bases. Per the germline V gene, CDR1 is LGHNA and CDR2 is YSLEER. This CDR3 spans 17 amino acids. J was trimmed by 8 bases and V by 1 base; bases with no gene match: 16.

This chain joins TRBV11-2 and TRBJ2-7; D may be TRBD1 (6 bases). The CDR3 contains 14 residues. The V end was cut by 4 bases, the J end by 3 bases, with 13 bases between. The germline V gene encodes CDR1 SGHAT and CDR2 FQNNGV. This chain's CDR3 is CASSSTGGGYEQYF. The CDR3 coding sequence is TGTGCCAGCAGCTCGACAGGAGGCGGCTACGAGCAGTACTTC.

The chain links TRBV7-2 to TRBJ2-5, with 7 bases matching TRBD2. CDR3 length equals 14 residues. Trimming removed 4 bases from V and 4 bases from J; junction bases left unmatched: 6. Per the germline V gene, CDR1 is SGHTA and CDR2 is FQGNSA. CDR3 in DNA: TGTGCCAGCAGCTCGCACCGGACTAGAGAGACCCAGTACTTC. Translating it yields CASSSHRTRETQYF. The whole variable domain, remainder taken from reference TRBV7-2 and TRBJ2-5, is GAGVSQSPSNKVTEKGKDVELRCDPISGHTALYWYRQSLGQGLEFLIYFQGNSAPDKSGLPSDRFSAERTGGSVSTLTIQRTQQEDSAVYLCASSSHRTRETQYFGPGTRLLVL.

The J gene is TRBJ1-2, the V gene TRBV30; TRBD1 matches at 7 bases. J lost 4 bases, V lost 4 bases, and 3 bases had no gene match. The CDR3 has 12 residues. The germline CDR1 and CDR2 sequences are GTSNPN and SVGIG (reference sequence). The CDR3 sequence is CAWIRDSYGYTF. As DNA, the CDR3 is TGTGCCTGGATTAGGGACAGCTATGGCTACACCTTC.

The rearrangement uses TRBV5-1 and TRBJ1-2; TRBD1 matches at 7 bases. CDR1 and CDR2 (germline): SGHRS, YFSETQ. This CDR3 is 16 amino acids long. J gave up 8 bases and V 0 bases, and 13 bases lay outside the gene matches. Written as DNA, the CDR3 is TGCGCCAGCAGCTTGGGGCCCAAACAGGGGATCGGGGGCTACACCTTC. Its translation: CASSLGPKQGIGGYTF.

This chain links TRBV12-3 or TRBV12-4 with TRBJ1-1; TRBD1 matches at 7 bases. After removal of 6 bases from V and 4 bases from J, the junction contained 5 bases not matched to a gene. The CDR3 extends over 13 amino acids. The CDR3 sequence is CASRVDRATEAFF. For the CDR3, the DNA is TGTGCCAGCAGGGTAGACAGGGCCACTGAAGCTTTCTTT.